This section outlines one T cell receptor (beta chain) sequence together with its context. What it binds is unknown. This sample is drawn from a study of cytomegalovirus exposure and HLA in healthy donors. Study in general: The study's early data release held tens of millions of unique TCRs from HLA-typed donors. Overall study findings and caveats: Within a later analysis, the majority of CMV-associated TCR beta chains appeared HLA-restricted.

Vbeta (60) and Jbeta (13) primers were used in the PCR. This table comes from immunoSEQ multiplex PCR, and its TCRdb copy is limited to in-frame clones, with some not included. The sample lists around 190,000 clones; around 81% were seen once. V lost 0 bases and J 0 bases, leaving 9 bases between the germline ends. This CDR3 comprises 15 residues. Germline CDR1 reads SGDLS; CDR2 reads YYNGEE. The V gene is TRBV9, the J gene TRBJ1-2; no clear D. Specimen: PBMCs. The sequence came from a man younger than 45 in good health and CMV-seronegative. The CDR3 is CASSVEAAANYGYTF. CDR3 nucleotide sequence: TGTGCCAGCAGCGTAGAGGCAGCGGCTAACTATGGCTACACCTTC.